Listed here are 20 T cell receptor beta chains from one sample, sequenced in a study of cytomegalovirus exposure and HLA in healthy donors. Primers for the PCR totalled 60 Vbeta and 13 Jbeta. Produced via immunoSEQ multiplex PCR; TCRdb's table is partial and in-frame only. The repertoire holds some 150,000 clones, with about four fifths as singletons. Input material: PBMCs. These receptors all stem from a man aged 50-59 years in good health and CMV-seropositive.

This chain joins TRBV6-5 and TRBJ2-7; D is perhaps TRBD2 (7 bases). The CDR3 runs 13 residues. Deletions cut 8 bases from V and 2 bases from J, with 13 bases between. Germline CDR1 is MNHEY and CDR2 is SVGAGI. CDR3 amino acids: CASWAGAPYEQYF. CDR3 in DNA: TGTGCCAGCTGGGCGGGGGCCCCCTACGAGCAGTACTTC.

The CDR3 DNA reads as TGCGCCAGCGGCCAACCGCTCGATTATGAAGGCTACACCTTC. Its protein is CASGQPLDYEGYTF. The rearrangement uses TRBV5-1 and TRBJ1-2, with unresolved D. CDR3 length: 14 amino acids. Between the trimmed V and J ends, which lost 7 bases and 8 bases, there was a span of 21 bases. The V gene's germline CDR1 is SGHRS and CDR2 YFSETQ. Using reference TRBV5-1 and TRBJ1-2 for the parts outside the CDR3, the full variable domain is KAGVTQTPRYLIKTRGQQVTLSCSPISGHRSVSWYQQTPGQGLQFLFEYFSETQRNKGNFPGRFSGRQFSNSRSEMNVSTLELGDSALYLCASGQPLDYEGYTFGSGTRLTVV.

The CDR3 region is CASSISGEGLQYF. CDR3 DNA: TGTGCCAGTAGTATATCAGGGGAGGGTCTTCAGTACTTC. The genes are TRBV19 and TRBJ2-4, with D maybe TRBD2 (7 bases). CDR3 length: 13 residues. Germline V lookup: CDR1 LNHDA, CDR2 SQIVND (reference sequence). Trimming cost V 2 bases and J 11 bases, with 13 bases left between them. Complete variable domain (other parts from reference TRBV19 and TRBJ2-4): DGGITQSPKYLFRKEGQNVTLSCEQNLNHDAMYWYRQDPGQGLRLIYYSQIVNDFQKGDIAEGYSVSREKKESFPLTVTSAQKNPTAFYLCASSISGEGLQYFGAGTRLSVL.

This chain connects TRBV7-2 to TRBJ2-7; the match to TRBD2 covers 8 bases. V gave up 5 bases and J gave up 0 bases; unmatched junction bases: 3. The V gene's germline CDR1 is SGHTA and CDR2 FQGNSA. The CDR3 contains 14 residues. Here the CDR3 reads CASSAGGNSYEQYF. The CDR3, as DNA: TGTGCCAGCAGCGCGGGGGGAAACTCCTACGAGCAGTACTTC.

This rearrangement joins TRBV19 to TRBJ1-2; 7 positions match TRBD1. The V and J ends lost 8 bases and 4 bases, in that order; junction bases with no gene match: 4. The germline V gene encodes CDR1 LNHDA and CDR2 SQIVND (reference sequence). The CDR3 is 12 amino acids. The CDR3 is CASSDRAYGYTF. The CDR3 DNA reads TGTGCCAGTTCTGACAGGGCCTATGGCTACACCTTC.

The V call is TRBV10-3, the J call TRBJ1-1; D unresolved. Trimming shortened V by 3 bases and J by 3 bases, and 8 bases separated the two germline ends. This CDR3 has 13 amino acids. From germline, CDR1 is ENHRY and CDR2 SYGVKD. In DNA form, the CDR3 reads TGTGCCATCAGTGACAGGTTGGACACTGAAGCTTTCTTT. The encoded protein is CAISDRLDTEAFF.

There are a few counts of this clone. The rearrangement uses TRBV5-5 and TRBJ2-7; D possibly corresponds to TRBD2 (6 bases). The CDR3 contains 13 residues. CDR1 SGHKS and CDR2 YYEKEE come from the germline V gene (reference sequence). The V end lost 4 bases, the J end lost 2 bases, and 10 bases lay between the germline ends. The CDR3 is CASSRGTAYEQYF. In nucleotides, the CDR3 is TGTGCCAGCAGCCGCGGGACCGCCTACGAGCAGTACTTC.

This clone occurred a few times. The chain has TRBV4-2 and TRBJ2-3; D perhaps matches TRBD2 (5 bases). CDR1 and CDR2 from the germline V gene are LGHNA and YNFKEQ. Trimming shortened V by 0 bases and J by 4 bases, and 17 bases separated the two germline ends. This CDR3 is 17 amino acids long. The CDR3 loop reads CASSQDLSGKRSDTQYF. The DNA for the CDR3 is TGTGCCAGCAGCCAAGATCTATCGGGAAAGAGGTCAGATACGCAGTATTTT.

The V call is TRBV6-6, the J call TRBJ1-2, with unresolved D. CDR3 size: 15 residues. The germline CDR1 and CDR2 sequences are MNHNY and SVGAGI (reference sequence). Trimming removed 2 bases from V and 0 bases from J, with 10 bases in between. This CDR3 is CASSYGTGTNYGYTF. CDR3 nucleotides: TGTGCCAGCAGTTACGGTACCGGGACTAACTATGGCTACACCTTC.

This chain uses TRBV2 with TRBJ1-2; 8 nucleotides align to TRBD1. V dropped 4 bases and J dropped 7; count of bases not matched to a gene: 5. The germline CDR1 and CDR2 sequences are SNHLY and FYNNEI. CDR3 length: 13 amino acids. The CDR3 DNA reads as TGTGCCAGCAGTGGGCAGGGGGCTGTTGGCTACACCTTC. It encodes CASSGQGAVGYTF.

This clone was observed a single time. The chain employs TRBV6-5 and TRBJ2-3; no reliable D call. The CDR3 consists of 14 residues. The ends were cut back, 6 bases at V and 0 bases at J, with 10 bases in the middle. Germline CDR1 and CDR2: MNHEY and SVGAGI. For the CDR3, the DNA is TGTGCCAGCAGCTCTAGGCTTAGCACAGATACGCAGTATTTT. It specifies CASSSRLSTDTQYF.

A few counts support this clone. The J gene is TRBJ2-1, the V gene TRBV5-6; 13 nucleotides align to TRBD2. V shed 4 bases, J shed 6 bases, and the junction held 4 bases outside the gene matches. Per germline, CDR1 SGHDT and CDR2 YYEEEE. The CDR3 loop spans 15 amino acids. CDR3 bases: TGTGCCAGCAGCCCCGGGACTAGCGGGGCCAATGAGCAGTTCTTC. It specifies CASSPGTSGANEQFF.

V is TRBV28 and J is TRBJ1-1, with 8 positions matching TRBD1. Germline V gene data show CDR1 as MDHEN and CDR2 as SYDVKM. J gave up 4 bases and V 1 base, and 11 bases lay outside the gene matches. The CDR3 runs to 17 residues. Written as DNA, the CDR3 is TGTGCCAGCAGTTTATCAGGGGGCGGTCGGGTGGGCACTGAAGCTTTCTTT. It translates to CASSLSGGGRVGTEAFF.

The chain joins TRBV30 to TRBJ2-3, with D perhaps matching TRBD2 (6 bases). The V and J ends lost 0 bases and 2 bases respectively, with 15 bases between them. The length of the CDR3 is 16 residues. Germline loops: CDR1 GTSNPN, CDR2 SVGIG (reference sequence). CDR3 in DNA: TGTGCCTGGAGTGTCGTAGGGTGGACTATCACAGATACGCAGTATTTT. Its protein product is CAWSVVGWTITDTQYF.

The V call is TRBV9, the J call TRBJ2-1, with D perhaps TRBD2 (6 bases). The CDR3 is made up of 16 amino acids. The germline V and J ends were trimmed by 0 bases and 4 bases, with 14 bases remaining between them. From germline, CDR1 is SGDLS and CDR2 YYNGEE. The CDR3 DNA reads TGTGCCAGCAGCGTAGAGGTAATAGCGGCTTACAATGAGCAGTTCTTC. It encodes CASSVEVIAAYNEQFF.

This clone has a single count. The chain has TRBV5-1 and TRBJ2-1; 14 nucleotides line up with TRBD2. V trimming: 4 bases; J trimming: 7 bases; junction bases outside the gene matches: 4. This CDR3 region has 15 residues. CDR1 is SGHRS and CDR2 is YFSETQ in the germline V gene. CDR3 sequence: CASSKGLAGANEQFF. DNA of the CDR3: TGCGCCAGCAGCAAGGGACTAGCGGGAGCTAATGAGCAGTTCTTC.

In DNA form, the CDR3 reads TGTGCCAGCAACAACCCGGAGGAGGGCTACACCTTC. It yields the protein CASNNPEEGYTF. This chain joins TRBV6-5 and TRBJ1-2; D gene unclear. The CDR3 is 12 residues long. Trimming stripped 7 bases from V and 8 bases from J, with 14 bases between. Germline V gene sequence: CDR1 MNHEY, CDR2 SVGAGI.

This clone has more than one count but fewer than ten. The chain joins TRBV19 to TRBJ1-2, with 10 positions matching TRBD1. The CDR3 extends over 14 amino acids. With V trimmed by 8 bases and J by 4 bases, 7 bases remained unmatched. Germline V CDR1 and CDR2: LNHDA, SQIVND (reference sequence). CDR3 protein: CASAGTGVIYGYTF. The CDR3 DNA sequence: TGTGCCAGTGCCGGGACAGGGGTAATCTATGGCTACACCTTC.

This clone has a handful of counts. The rearrangement uses TRBV27 and TRBJ2-7; TRBD1 matches at 8 bases. The CDR3 totals 15 residues. Germline V gene lookup returns CDR1 MNHEY and CDR2 SMNVEV (reference sequence). Trimming removed 7 bases from V and 2 bases from J; junction bases left unmatched: 10. CDR3 coding DNA: TGTGCCAGCACCTCAAGAGGGACAGGACCCTACGAGCAGTACTTC. Its protein is CASTSRGTGPYEQYF.

This chain joins TRBV7-9 and TRBJ1-1; TRBD1 might be the D (5 bases). Trimming pared 5 bases from V and 3 bases from J, leaving 10 bases between. Germline V CDR1 and CDR2: SEHNR, FQNEAQ (reference sequence). CDR3 length equals 13 residues. CDR3 sequence (DNA): TGTGCCAGCAGCCGGCGGGGGGACACTGAAGCTTTCTTT. Residues: CASSRRGDTEAFF.